One T cell receptor (beta chain) is described in this entry. These data originate in a study of CD8 T cells in ankylosing spondylitis. TCRdb reprocessed the 5' RACE reads via MiXCR and lists one record per CDR3 protein. The sample records approximately 140,000 distinct CDR3 sequences, under 45% being singletons. Trimming left V 3 bases short and J 5 bases short, with 16 bases between. The CDR3 is 14 amino acids. Germline V CDR1 and CDR2: DFQATT, SNEGSKA (reference sequence). The receptor's source is a male donor with ankylosing spondylitis. The chain carries TRBV20-1 and TRBJ1-2; D remains unclear. Sample: synovial fluid, either unsorted or a sorted T cell fraction (not recorded which). CDR3 region: CSARPPLGPYGYTF. The CDR3 nucleotides read TGCAGTGCTAGGCCCCCCCTGGGCCCATATGGCTACACCTTC.